This is a list of T cell receptor beta chains from one sample in a study of long-term antiretroviral therapy in people with HIV. The data were produced by immunoSEQ multiplex PCR, yet TCRdb's version contains in-frame clones alone and is incomplete. Of over 10,000 clones in the sample, about 74% were seen once. The sample here was unsorted PBMCs, taken 0.5 years before starting antiretroviral therapy. The receptors originated from a middle-aged woman with HIV. The CDR3 runs from the conserved cysteine through the conserved F or W. The D gene is left open where the match is weak. For some rows the clone size is stated as once, few or many, or as a class when expanded; others skip it.

cdr3_nt	cdr3_aa	d_call	clone_size	v_call	j_call
TGTGCCAGCAGCAGCCGGGACAGAGGGAATGAAAAACTGTTTTTT	CASSSRDRGNEKLFF	TRBD1	.	TRBV13	TRBJ1-4
TGTGCCAGCAGCTTGACCGCGGACAGGGATGGCTACACCTTC	CASSLTADRDGYTF	TRBD1	.	TRBV5-6	TRBJ1-2
TGTGCCAGCAGCCAGAGGACATCTTATGAAGCTTTCTTT	CASSQRTSYEAFF	.	.	TRBV4-2	TRBJ1-1
TGTGCCAGCGCCTTATGGGGACAGGGCGACGAGCAGTACTTC	CASALWGQGDEQYF	TRBD1	once	TRBV7-6	TRBJ2-7
TGTGCCAGCAGTGTGACAGGGGTCACCGGGGAGCTGTTTTTT	CASSVTGVTGELFF	TRBD1	.	TRBV27	TRBJ2-2
TGTGCCAGCAGCACATCGGACGCAACTAATGAAAAACTGTTTTTT	CASSTSDATNEKLFF	.	.	TRBV7-9	TRBJ1-4
TGTGCCAGCAGCCCCGAGGGACAGGGGTCGACTCGCTCCTACGAGCAGTACTTC	CASSPEGQGSTRSYEQYF	TRBD1	.	TRBV14	TRBJ2-7
TGTGCCAGCAGCTTCGAAGGGGGCAATGGCTACACCTTC	CASSFEGGNGYTF	TRBD1	few	TRBV7-9	TRBJ1-2
TGTGCCAGCAGTTACGGTCTAGCGGGGGGTCATGAGCAGTTCTTC	CASSYGLAGGHEQFF	TRBD2	.	TRBV6-6	TRBJ2-1
TGTGCCAGCAGCGCCACAGGGGTCACTGAAGCTTTCTTT	CASSATGVTEAFF	TRBD1	.	TRBV7-9	TRBJ1-1
TGTGCCAGCAGCGCCCCGGGACTAGCGACGGGCAATGAGCAGTTCTTC	CASSAPGLATGNEQFF	TRBD2	.	TRBV7-9	TRBJ2-1
TGTGCCTGGAGTGCGAGCTCCTACGAGCAGTACTTC	CAWSASSYEQYF	.	once	TRBV30	TRBJ2-7
TGCGCCAGCAGCTTGGATGGCGGTAGCTCCTACGAGCAGTACTTC	CASSLDGGSSYEQYF	.	.	TRBV5-1	TRBJ2-7
TGTGCCAGCAACCCCTACAGGCTGGGGCCCCAGCATTTT	CASNPYRLGPQHF	.	.	TRBV28	TRBJ1-5
TGTGCCAGCAGCCAAGATGTTGGGACTTCGAACACCGGGGAGCTGTTTTTT	CASSQDVGTSNTGELFF	.	.	TRBV14	TRBJ2-2
TGCGCCAGCAGCACGGGACTAGCGGGAGGGCAGAATGAGCAGTTCTTC	CASSTGLAGGQNEQFF	TRBD2	.	TRBV5-1	TRBJ2-1
TGTGCCAGCCACCCCGAAGGGAGTACCGGGGAGCTGTTTTTT	CASHPEGSTGELFF	.	.	TRBV18	TRBJ2-2
TGTGCCAGCTCACCTTTGCAGGGGGCGAACACTGAAGCTTTCTTT	CASSPLQGANTEAFF	TRBD1	.	TRBV18	TRBJ1-1
TGTGCCAGCAGTGCACAGGGTATTATGGAGACCCAGTACTTC	CASSAQGIMETQYF	.	.	TRBV6-1	TRBJ2-5
TGCGTCCTGACGGACTCCCAAGAGACCCAGTACTTC	CVLTDSQETQYF	.	.	TRBV23-1	TRBJ2-5
TGTGCCAGCAGCCGGGGGGACTCCTATAATTCACCCCTCCACTTT	CASSRGDSYNSPLHF	.	.	TRBV7-8	TRBJ1-6
TGCGCCAGCAGCCAAGATCATGGCTACGAGCAGTACTTC	CASSQDHGYEQYF	.	.	TRBV4-3	TRBJ2-7
TGTGCCAGCAGTCTATTTAGGAGTAATGAAAAACTGTTTTTT	CASSLFRSNEKLFF	.	.	TRBV2	TRBJ1-4
TGTGCCAGCAGCTTACGTACGAACACCGGGGAGCTGTTTTTT	CASSLRTNTGELFF	.	.	TRBV7-9	TRBJ2-2
TGTGCCAGCAGAGGCCAGCTCTACATGAACACTGAAGCTTTCTTT	CASRGQLYMNTEAFF	.	.	TRBV2	TRBJ1-1
TGTGCCAGCGGAATGACAGGGGCCGCCTATGGCTACACCTTC	CASGMTGAAYGYTF	TRBD1	.	TRBV11-2	TRBJ1-2
TGTGCCGAGAGGTTCCGGGGAGCGTCACCCCTCCACTTT	CAERFRGASPLHF	.	.	TRBV19	TRBJ1-6
TGTGCCACCCCGACAGAGAACACTGAAGCTTTCTTT	CATPTENTEAFF	.	.	TRBV7-9	TRBJ1-1
TGCGCCAGCAGCGCAAAGTGGCTCGGGGGGCCGAACACCGGGGAGCTGTTTTTT	CASSAKWLGGPNTGELFF	.	.	TRBV5-1	TRBJ2-2
TGTGCCATCAATGGTGGGGGGCAGGGCAATGAGCAGTTCTTC	CAINGGGQGNEQFF	.	.	TRBV10-3	TRBJ2-1
TGTGCCTGGAGCCTAGCGGGCACAGATACGCAGTATTTT	CAWSLAGTDTQYF	TRBD2	.	TRBV30	TRBJ2-3
TGCGCCAGCAGGTCCGAGTCGGGTAGCGGCTACACCTTC	CASRSESGSGYTF	.	.	TRBV5-1	TRBJ1-2